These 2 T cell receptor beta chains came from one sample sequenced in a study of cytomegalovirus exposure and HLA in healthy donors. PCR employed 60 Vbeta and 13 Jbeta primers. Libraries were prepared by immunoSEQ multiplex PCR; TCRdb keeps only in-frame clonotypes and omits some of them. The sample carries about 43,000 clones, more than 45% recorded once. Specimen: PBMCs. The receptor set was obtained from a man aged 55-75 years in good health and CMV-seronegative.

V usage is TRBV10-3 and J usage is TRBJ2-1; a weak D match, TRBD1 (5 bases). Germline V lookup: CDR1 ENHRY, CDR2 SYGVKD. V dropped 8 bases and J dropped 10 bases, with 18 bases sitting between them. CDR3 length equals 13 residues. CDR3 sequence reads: CAIVDSVRLEQFF. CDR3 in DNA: TGTGCCATCGTCGACAGCGTACGTTTAGAGCAGTTCTTC.

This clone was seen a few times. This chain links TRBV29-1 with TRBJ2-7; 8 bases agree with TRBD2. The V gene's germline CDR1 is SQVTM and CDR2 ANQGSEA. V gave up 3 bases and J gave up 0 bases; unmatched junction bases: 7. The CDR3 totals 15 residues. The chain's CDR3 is CSVEGRLANSYEQYF. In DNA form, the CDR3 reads TGCAGCGTTGAGGGGAGACTAGCGAACTCCTACGAGCAGTACTTC.